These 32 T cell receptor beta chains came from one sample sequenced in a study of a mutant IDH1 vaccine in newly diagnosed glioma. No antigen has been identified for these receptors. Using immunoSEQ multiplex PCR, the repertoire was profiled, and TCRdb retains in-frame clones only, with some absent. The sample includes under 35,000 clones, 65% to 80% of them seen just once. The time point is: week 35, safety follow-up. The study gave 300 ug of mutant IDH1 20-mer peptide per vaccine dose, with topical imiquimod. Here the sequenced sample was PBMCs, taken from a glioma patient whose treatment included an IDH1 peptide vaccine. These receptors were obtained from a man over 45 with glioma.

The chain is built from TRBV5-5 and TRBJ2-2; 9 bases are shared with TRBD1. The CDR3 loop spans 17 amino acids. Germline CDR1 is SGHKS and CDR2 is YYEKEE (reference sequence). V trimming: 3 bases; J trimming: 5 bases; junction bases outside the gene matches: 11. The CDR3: CASSSQWTGVGTGELFF. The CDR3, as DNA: TGTGCCAGCAGCTCCCAGTGGACAGGGGTAGGGACCGGGGAGCTGTTTTTT.

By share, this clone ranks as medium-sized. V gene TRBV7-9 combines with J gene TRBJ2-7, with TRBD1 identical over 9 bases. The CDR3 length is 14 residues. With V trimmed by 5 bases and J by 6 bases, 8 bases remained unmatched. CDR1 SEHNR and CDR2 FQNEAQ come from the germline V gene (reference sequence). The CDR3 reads CASSRSGTGPEQYF. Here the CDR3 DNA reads TGTGCCAGCAGCAGATCCGGGACAGGGCCCGAGCAGTACTTC.

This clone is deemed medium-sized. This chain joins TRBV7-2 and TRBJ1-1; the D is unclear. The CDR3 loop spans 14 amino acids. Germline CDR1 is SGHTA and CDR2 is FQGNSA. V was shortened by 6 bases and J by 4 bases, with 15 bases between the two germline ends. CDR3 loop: CASSWSQGITEAFF. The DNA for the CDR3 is TGTGCCAGCAGTTGGTCCCAAGGCATCACTGAAGCTTTCTTT.

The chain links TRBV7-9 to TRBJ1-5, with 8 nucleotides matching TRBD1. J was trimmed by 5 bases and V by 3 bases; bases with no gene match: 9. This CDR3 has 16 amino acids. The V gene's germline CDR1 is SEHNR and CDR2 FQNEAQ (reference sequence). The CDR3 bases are TGTGCCAGCAGCTTTGGTATGACAGGGGAGTATCAGCCCCAGCATTTT. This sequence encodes CASSFGMTGEYQPQHF.

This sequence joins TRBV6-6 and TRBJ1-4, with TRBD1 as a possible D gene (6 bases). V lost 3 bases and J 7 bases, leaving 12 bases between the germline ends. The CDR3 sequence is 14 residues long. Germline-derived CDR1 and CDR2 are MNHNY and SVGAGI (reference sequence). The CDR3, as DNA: TGTGCCAGCAGTTATCGAGGGGGGAGTGAAAAACTGTTTTTT. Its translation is CASSYRGGSEKLFF.

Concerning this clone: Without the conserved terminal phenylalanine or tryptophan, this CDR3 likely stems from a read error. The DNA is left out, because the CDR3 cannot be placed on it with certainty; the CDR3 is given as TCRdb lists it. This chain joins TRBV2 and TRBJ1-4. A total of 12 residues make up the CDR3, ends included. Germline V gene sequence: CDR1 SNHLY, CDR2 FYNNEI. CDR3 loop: CASSEAGAKIKV.

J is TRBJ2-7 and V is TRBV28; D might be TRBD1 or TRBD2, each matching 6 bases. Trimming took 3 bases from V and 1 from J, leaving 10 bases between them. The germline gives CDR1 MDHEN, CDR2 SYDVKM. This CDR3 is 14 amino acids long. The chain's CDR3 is CASSFRGESYEQYF. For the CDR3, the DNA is TGTGCCAGCAGTTTTAGGGGGGAATCCTACGAGCAGTACTTC.

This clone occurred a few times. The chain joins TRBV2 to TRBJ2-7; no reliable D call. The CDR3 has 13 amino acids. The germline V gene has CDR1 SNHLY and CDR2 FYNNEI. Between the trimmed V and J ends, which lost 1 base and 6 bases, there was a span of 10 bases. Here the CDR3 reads CASSEGLWREQYF. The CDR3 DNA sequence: TGTGCCAGCAGTGAAGGTCTTTGGCGCGAGCAGTACTTC.

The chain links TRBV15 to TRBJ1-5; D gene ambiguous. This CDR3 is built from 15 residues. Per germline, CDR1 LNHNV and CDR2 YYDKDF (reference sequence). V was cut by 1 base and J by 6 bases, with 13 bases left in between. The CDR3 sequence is CATSRVEKVGQPQHF. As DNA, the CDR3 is TGTGCCACCAGCAGAGTGGAAAAAGTTGGTCAGCCCCAGCATTTT.

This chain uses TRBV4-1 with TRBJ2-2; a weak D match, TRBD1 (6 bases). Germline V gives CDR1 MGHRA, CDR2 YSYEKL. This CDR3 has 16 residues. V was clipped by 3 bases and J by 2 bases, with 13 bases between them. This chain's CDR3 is CASSQQTGLNTGELFF. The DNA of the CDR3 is TGCGCCAGCAGCCAGCAGACAGGTTTAAACACCGGGGAGCTGTTTTTT.

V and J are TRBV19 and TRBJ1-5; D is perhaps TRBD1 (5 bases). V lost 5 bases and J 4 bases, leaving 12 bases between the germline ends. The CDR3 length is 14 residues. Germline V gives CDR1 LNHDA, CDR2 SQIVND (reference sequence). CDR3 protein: CASSLLDRNQPQHF. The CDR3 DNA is TGTGCCAGTAGTCTCCTTGACAGAAATCAGCCCCAGCATTTT.

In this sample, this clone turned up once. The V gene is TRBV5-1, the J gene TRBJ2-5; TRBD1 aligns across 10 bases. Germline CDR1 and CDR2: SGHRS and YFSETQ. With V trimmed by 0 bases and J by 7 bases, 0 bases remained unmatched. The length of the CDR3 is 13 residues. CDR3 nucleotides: TGCGCCAGCAGCTTGGGGACAGGGGGGACCCAGTACTTC. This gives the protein CASSLGTGGTQYF.

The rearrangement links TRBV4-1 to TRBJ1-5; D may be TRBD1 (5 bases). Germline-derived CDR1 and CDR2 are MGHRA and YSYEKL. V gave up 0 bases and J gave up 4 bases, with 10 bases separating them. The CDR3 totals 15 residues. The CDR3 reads CASSQEDSRNQPQHF. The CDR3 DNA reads TGCGCCAGCAGCCAAGAAGACAGCCGGAATCAGCCCCAGCATTTT.

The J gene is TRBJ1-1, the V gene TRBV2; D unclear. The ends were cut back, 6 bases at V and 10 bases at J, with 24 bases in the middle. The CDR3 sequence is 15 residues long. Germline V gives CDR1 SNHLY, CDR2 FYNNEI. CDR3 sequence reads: CASSAVYSGTNGAFF. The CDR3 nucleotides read TGTGCCAGCAGCGCGGTTTACAGTGGCACTAACGGAGCTTTCTTT.

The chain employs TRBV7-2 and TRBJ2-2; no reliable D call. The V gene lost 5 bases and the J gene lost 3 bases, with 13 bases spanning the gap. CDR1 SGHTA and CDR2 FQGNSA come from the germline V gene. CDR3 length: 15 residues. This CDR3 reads CASSLFTVDTGELFF. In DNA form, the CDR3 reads TGTGCCAGCAGCCTCTTTACAGTCGACACCGGGGAGCTGTTTTTT.

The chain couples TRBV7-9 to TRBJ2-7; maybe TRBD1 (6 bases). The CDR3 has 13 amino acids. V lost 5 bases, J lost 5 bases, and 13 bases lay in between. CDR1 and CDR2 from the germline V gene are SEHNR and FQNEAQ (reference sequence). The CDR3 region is CASSEGVGDEQYF. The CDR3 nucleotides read TGTGCCAGCAGCGAGGGGGTGGGGGACGAGCAGTACTTC.

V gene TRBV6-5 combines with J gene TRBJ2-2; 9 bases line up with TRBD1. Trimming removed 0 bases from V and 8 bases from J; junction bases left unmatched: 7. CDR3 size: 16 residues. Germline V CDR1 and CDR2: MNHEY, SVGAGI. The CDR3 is CASSYSIQGAGGELFF. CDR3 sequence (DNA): TGTGCCAGCAGTTACTCGATACAGGGGGCAGGAGGGGAGCTGTTTTTT.

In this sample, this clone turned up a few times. CDR3 nucleotides: TGTGCCAGCAGCCAGGGACAGACTTTCGCTTTCTTT. Encoded protein: CASSQGQTFAFF. The chain has TRBV14 and TRBJ1-1; 7 bases align to TRBD1. The V gene's germline CDR1 is SGHDN and CDR2 FVKESK. The CDR3 sequence is 12 residues long. Germline trimming cut 3 bases from V and 11 bases from J; bases unmatched to any gene: 6. Full variable domain (missing parts from reference TRBV14 and TRBJ1-1): EAGVTQFPSHSVIEKGQTVTLRCDPISGHDNLYWYRRVMGKEIKFLLHFVKESKQDESGMPNNRFLAERTGGTYSTLKVQPAELEDSGVYFCASSQGQTFAFFGQGTRLTVV.

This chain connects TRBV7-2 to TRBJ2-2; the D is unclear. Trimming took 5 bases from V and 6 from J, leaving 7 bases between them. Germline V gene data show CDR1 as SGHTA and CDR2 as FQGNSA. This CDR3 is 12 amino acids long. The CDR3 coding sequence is TGTGCCAGCAGCCGGGCGGCCGGGGAGCTGTTTTTT. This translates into CASSRAAGELFF.

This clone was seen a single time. The CDR3 loop is CASSLVNVGDEQYF. CDR3 sequence (DNA): TGTGCCAGCAGCTTAGTCAACGTAGGCGACGAGCAGTACTTC. V gene TRBV7-9 combines with J gene TRBJ2-7; no clear D gene. The CDR3 is 14 amino acids. Trimming removed 1 base at V and 5 bases at J, with 12 bases between. Germline values: CDR1 SEHNR, CDR2 FQNEAQ (reference sequence).

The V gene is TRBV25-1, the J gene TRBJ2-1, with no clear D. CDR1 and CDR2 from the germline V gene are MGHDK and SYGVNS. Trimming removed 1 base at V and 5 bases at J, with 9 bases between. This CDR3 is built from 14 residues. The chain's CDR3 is CASSELGRDNEQFF. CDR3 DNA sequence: TGTGCCAGCAGTGAATTGGGCAGAGACAATGAGCAGTTCTTC.

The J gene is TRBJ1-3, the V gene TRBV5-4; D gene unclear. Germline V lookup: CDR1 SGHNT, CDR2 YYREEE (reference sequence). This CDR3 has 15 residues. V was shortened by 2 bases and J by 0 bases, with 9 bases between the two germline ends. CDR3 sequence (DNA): TGTGCCAGCAGCTTTAGTTCGGTCTCTGGAAACACCATATATTTT. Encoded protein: CASSFSSVSGNTIYF.

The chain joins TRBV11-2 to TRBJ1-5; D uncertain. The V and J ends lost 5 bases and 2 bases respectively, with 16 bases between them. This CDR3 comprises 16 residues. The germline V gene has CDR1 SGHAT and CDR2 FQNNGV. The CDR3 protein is CASSPSGSRGNQPQHF. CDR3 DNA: TGTGCCAGCAGCCCCTCCGGGAGTAGGGGCAATCAGCCCCAGCATTTT. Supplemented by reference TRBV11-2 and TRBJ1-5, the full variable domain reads EAGVAQSPRYKIIEKRQSVAFWCNPISGHATLYWYQQILGQGPKLLIQFQNNGVVDDSQLPKDRFSAERLKGVDSTLKIQPAKLEDSAVYLCASSPSGSRGNQPQHFGDGTRLSIL.

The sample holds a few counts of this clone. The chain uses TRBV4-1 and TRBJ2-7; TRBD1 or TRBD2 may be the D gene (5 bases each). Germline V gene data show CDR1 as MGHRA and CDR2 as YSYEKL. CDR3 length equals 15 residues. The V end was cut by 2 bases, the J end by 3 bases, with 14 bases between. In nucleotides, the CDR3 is TGCGCCAGCAGCCAATTTACGGGACGCTACTACGAGCAGTACTTC. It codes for CASSQFTGRYYEQYF.

DNA for the CDR3: TGTGCCAGCAGCCAACAGGGACTGAATCAGCCCCAGCATTTT. Translation: CASSQQGLNQPQHF. This chain links TRBV13 with TRBJ1-5; D perhaps matches TRBD1 (6 bases). The CDR3 loop spans 14 amino acids. Between the trimmed V and J ends, which lost 5 bases and 4 bases, there was a span of 12 bases. Germline-derived CDR1 and CDR2 are PRHDT and FYEKMQ (reference sequence).

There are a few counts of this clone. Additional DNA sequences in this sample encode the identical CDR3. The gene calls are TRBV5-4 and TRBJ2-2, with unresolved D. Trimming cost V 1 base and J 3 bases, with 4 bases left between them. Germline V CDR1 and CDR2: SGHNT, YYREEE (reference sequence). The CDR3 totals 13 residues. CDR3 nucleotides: TGTGCCAGCAGCTTGACAGACACCGGGGAGCTGTTTTTT. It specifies CASSLTDTGELFF.

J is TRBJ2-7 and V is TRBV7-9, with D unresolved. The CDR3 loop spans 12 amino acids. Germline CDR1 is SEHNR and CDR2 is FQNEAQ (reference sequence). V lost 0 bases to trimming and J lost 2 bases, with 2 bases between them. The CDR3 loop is CASSLAPYEQYF. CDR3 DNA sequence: TGTGCCAGCAGCTTAGCTCCCTACGAGCAGTACTTC.

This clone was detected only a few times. The CDR3: CASSLLTGGGYTF. The CDR3 region has the DNA TGTGCCAGCAGTTTGTTGACAGGTGGCGGCTACACCTTC. The chain couples TRBV28 to TRBJ1-2; TRBD1 might be the D (6 bases). Trimming shortened V by 3 bases and J by 8 bases, and 13 bases separated the two germline ends. This CDR3 comprises 13 residues. Germline V gene lookup returns CDR1 MDHEN and CDR2 SYDVKM.

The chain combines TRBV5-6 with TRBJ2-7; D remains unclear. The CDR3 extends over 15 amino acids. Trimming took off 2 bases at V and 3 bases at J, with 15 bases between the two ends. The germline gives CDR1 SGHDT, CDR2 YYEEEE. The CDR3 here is CASSLVTTPYYEQYF. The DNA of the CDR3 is TGTGCCAGCAGCTTAGTTACGACACCTTACTACGAGCAGTACTTC.

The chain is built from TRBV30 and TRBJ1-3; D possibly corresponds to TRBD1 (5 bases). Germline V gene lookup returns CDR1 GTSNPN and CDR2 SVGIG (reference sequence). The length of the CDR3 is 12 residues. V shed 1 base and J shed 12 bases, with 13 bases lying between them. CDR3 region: CAWSGFGDYIYF. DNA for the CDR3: TGTGCCTGGAGTGGATTTGGGGACTACATATATTTT.

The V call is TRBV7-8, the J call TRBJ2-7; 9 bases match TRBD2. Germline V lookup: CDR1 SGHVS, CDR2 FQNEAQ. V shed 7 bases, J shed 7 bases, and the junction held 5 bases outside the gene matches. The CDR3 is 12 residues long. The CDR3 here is CASTGLAREQYF. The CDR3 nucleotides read TGTGCCAGCACCGGACTAGCGAGGGAGCAGTACTTC.

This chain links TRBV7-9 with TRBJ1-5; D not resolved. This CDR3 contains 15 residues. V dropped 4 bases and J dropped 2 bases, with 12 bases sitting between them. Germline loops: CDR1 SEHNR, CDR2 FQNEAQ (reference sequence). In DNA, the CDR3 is TGTGCCAGCAGCTCGGGAGACGGAGGCAATCAGCCCCAGCATTTT. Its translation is CASSSGDGGNQPQHF.